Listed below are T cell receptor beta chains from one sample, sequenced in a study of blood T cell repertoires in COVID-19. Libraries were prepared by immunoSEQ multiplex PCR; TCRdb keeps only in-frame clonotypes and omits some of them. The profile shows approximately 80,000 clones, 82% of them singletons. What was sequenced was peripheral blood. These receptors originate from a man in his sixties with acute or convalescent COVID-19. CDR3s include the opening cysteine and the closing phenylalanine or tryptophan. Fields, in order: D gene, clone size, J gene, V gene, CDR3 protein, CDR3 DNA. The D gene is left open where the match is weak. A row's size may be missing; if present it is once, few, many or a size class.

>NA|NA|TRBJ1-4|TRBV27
CASKKADSEKLFF
TGTGCCAGCAAGAAGGCAGACAGTGAAAAACTGTTTTTT
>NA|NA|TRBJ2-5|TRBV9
CASSVDGGQETQYF
TGTGCCAGCAGCGTAGACGGGGGCCAAGAGACCCAGTACTTC
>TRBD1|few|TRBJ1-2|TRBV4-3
CASSLSRQGNYGYTF
TGCGCCAGCAGCCTATCCCGACAGGGAAACTATGGCTACACCTTC
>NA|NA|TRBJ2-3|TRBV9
CASSVTGLTDTQYF
TGTGCCAGCAGCGTAACGGGATTAACAGATACGCAGTATTTT
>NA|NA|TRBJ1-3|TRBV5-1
CASSPGGQAGNTIYF
TGCGCCAGCAGCCCCGGCGGGCAGGCTGGAAACACCATATATTTT
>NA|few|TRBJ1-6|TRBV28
CASSSDPRDSPLHF
TGTGCCAGCAGCTCTGACCCCAGGGATTCACCCCTCCACTTT
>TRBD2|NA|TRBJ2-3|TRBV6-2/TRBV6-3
CASSYSQRTSGVRDTQYF
TGTGCCAGCAGTTACTCCCAAAGGACTAGCGGGGTCAGGGATACGCAGTATTTT
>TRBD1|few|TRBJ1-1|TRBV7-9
CASSSSWDRVAFF
TGTGCCAGCAGCTCTTCCTGGGACAGGGTCGCTTTCTTT
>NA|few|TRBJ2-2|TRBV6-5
CASSYAGPGTGELFF
TGTGCCAGCAGTTATGCGGGACCGGGCACCGGGGAGCTGTTTTTT
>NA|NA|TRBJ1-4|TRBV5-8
CASSPVRGGEKLFF
TGTGCCAGCAGCCCAGTTAGAGGGGGTGAAAAACTGTTTTTT
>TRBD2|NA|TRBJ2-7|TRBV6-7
CASSYRAGGHEQYF
TGTGCCAGCAGTTACCGGGCGGGGGGGCACGAGCAGTACTTC
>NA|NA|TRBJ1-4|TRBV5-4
CASRDYGGNYEKLFF
TGTGCCAGCAGGGACTACGGAGGGAACTACGAAAAACTGTTTTTT
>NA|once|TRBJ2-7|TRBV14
CASSQDWRREQYF
TGTGCCAGCAGCCAAGATTGGAGGAGAGAGCAGTACTTC
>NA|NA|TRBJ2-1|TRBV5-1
CASSLGPSANEQFF
TGCGCCAGCAGCTTGGGACCTAGCGCCAATGAGCAGTTCTTC
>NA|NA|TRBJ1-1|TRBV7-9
CASSLGGLGTEAFF
TGTGCCAGCAGCTTAGGAGGACTGGGCACTGAAGCTTTCTTT
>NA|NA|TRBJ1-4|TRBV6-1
CASSEALAATNEKLFF
TGTGCCAGCAGTGAAGCGCTGGCTGCAACTAATGAAAAACTGTTTTTT
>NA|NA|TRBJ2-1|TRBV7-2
CASRSTGSYNEQFF
TGTGCCAGCAGGTCGACAGGCTCCTACAATGAGCAGTTCTTC
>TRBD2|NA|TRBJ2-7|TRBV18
CASSPPGGSLEQYF
TGTGCCAGCTCACCACCGGGAGGGTCTCTCGAGCAGTACTTC
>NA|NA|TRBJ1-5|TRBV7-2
CASSLDWQANQPQHF
TGTGCCAGCAGCTTAGACTGGCAGGCCAATCAGCCCCAGCATTTT
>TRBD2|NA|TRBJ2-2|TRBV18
CASSETGGITGELFF
TGTGCCAGCTCAGAGACCGGGGGGATCACCGGGGAGCTGTTTTTT
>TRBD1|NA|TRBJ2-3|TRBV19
CASSRRQGAGWDTQYF
TGTGCCAGTAGTAGACGACAGGGGGCAGGGTGGGATACGCAGTATTTT